The 31 T cell receptor beta chains below come from one sample, sequenced in a study of CD8+ T cells in alopecia areata. Stated treatment: oral pan-JAK inhibitor, 5-10 mg twice daily. Extraction and reverse transcription of RNA yielded cDNA as the sequencing template. Profiling relied on immunoSEQ multiplex PCR, and the TCRdb table lists in-frame clones only, not all of them. This sample has under 110,000 clones; roughly three fifths occur once, and the top ten carry 15% to 20%. Sequenced material: CD8+ T cells sorted from blood, taken at approximately week 56, from a patient treated with tofacitinib. Receptors were obtained from a human donor with alopecia areata.

The chain employs TRBV23-1 and TRBJ1-5, with TRBD1 identical over 7 bases. TRBV23-1 qualifies as an ORF whose function is uncertain. Trimming took 4 bases from V and 0 from J; bases not matched to a gene: 18. This CDR3 contains 20 residues. The DNA of the CDR3 is TGCGCCAGCAGTCTCTTAGGACAGGCTGATTGCTCGAATAGCAATCAGCCCCAGCATTTT. The encoded protein is CASSLLGQADCSNSNQPQHF.

The gene calls are TRBV2 and TRBJ2-7; D may be TRBD1 or TRBD2 (5 bases each). There are 12 residues in the CDR3. Trimming took off 7 bases at V and 5 bases at J, with 12 bases between the two ends. Per germline, CDR1 SNHLY and CDR2 FYNNEI. CDR3 nucleotides: TGTGCCAGCAAGGGGAGCAGAGACGAGCAGTACTTC. Protein sequence: CASKGSRDEQYF.

The V call is TRBV2, the J call TRBJ1-2; TRBD1 might be the D (5 bases). CDR3 length: 15 amino acids. V was clipped by 3 bases and J by 4 bases, with 15 bases between them. CDR1 is SNHLY, CDR2 FYNNEI, per germline. In DNA, the CDR3 is TGTGCCAGCAGTGACGGGTGGGGCGGCGCCTATGGCTACACCTTC. Translated, it gives CASSDGWGGAYGYTF.

The V and J genes are TRBV7-9 and TRBJ1-5; 10 positions agree with TRBD1. Unmatched junction bases numbered 6, after V lost 1 base and J lost 6 bases. Germline V lookup: CDR1 SEHNR, CDR2 FQNEAQ (reference sequence). The CDR3 contains 16 residues. CDR3 sequence reads: CASSLGDRGSSQPQHF. CDR3 coding DNA: TGTGCCAGCAGCTTAGGGGACAGGGGCAGTAGTCAGCCCCAGCATTTT.

The chain is built from TRBV15 and TRBJ1-2; D gene ambiguous. Germline V gives CDR1 LNHNV, CDR2 YYDKDF (reference sequence). With 5 bases removed from V and 6 bases from J, the gap between germline ends came to 13 bases. This CDR3 has 13 amino acids. Here the CDR3 DNA reads TGTGCCACCAGCCCAGGACCCGCTAATGGCTACACCTTC. Translating gives CATSPGPANGYTF. The full variable domain, its missing parts supplied by reference TRBV15 and TRBJ1-2, is DAMVIQNPRYQVTQFGKPVTLSCSQTLNHNVMYWYQQKSSQAPKLLFHYYDKDFNNEADTPDNFQSRRPNTSFCFLDIRSPGLGDTAMYLCATSPGPANGYTFGSGTRLTVV.

J is TRBJ1-1 and V is TRBV5-1; perhaps TRBD1 as D (6 bases). V was clipped by 6 bases and J by 0 bases, with 9 bases between them. The germline gives CDR1 SGHRS, CDR2 YFSETQ. The CDR3 is 13 amino acids. CDR3 nucleotide sequence: TGCGCCAGCAACCAGGGGATGAACACTGAAGCTTTCTTT. It codes for CASNQGMNTEAFF.

This clone has only one observation. The gene calls are TRBV7-9 and TRBJ2-3; D is unresolved. Trimming removed 5 bases from V and 4 bases from J, with 10 bases in between. CDR3 size: 13 residues. Germline V gene data show CDR1 as SEHNR and CDR2 as FQNEAQ (reference sequence). In nucleotides, the CDR3 is TGTGCCAGCAGCCCTGCCGAGTCAGATACGCAGTATTTT. Translation gives CASSPAESDTQYF.

This clone was counted between two and nine times. This chain uses TRBV13 with TRBJ2-3; tentatively, D is TRBD2 (5 bases). The V end was cut by 7 bases, the J end by 6 bases, with 14 bases between. The CDR3 extends over 13 amino acids. Germline lookup yields CDR1 PRHDT and CDR2 FYEKMQ (reference sequence). CDR3 residues: CASTTDSRDTQYF. The CDR3 nucleotides read TGTGCCAGCACGACGGACTCCCGGGATACGCAGTATTTT.

V gene TRBV27 combines with J gene TRBJ2-7; 7 bases match TRBD1. Germline CDR1 is MNHEY and CDR2 is SMNVEV (reference sequence). V was clipped by 5 bases and J by 3 bases; unmatched bases: 4. This CDR3 region has 13 residues. CDR3 nucleotides: TGTGCCAGCAGTCGGACAGGCCTCTACGAGCAGTACTTC. It codes for CASSRTGLYEQYF.

A single count supports this clone. V gene TRBV15 combines with J gene TRBJ1-1; D gene ambiguous. The V gene's germline CDR1 is LNHNV and CDR2 YYDKDF (reference sequence). V dropped 4 bases and J dropped 1 base, with 7 bases sitting between them. This CDR3 spans 13 amino acids. The CDR3 region has the DNA TGTGCCACCAGCACGGAAGGGAACACTGAAGCTTTCTTT. It codes for CATSTEGNTEAFF. Using reference TRBV15 and TRBJ1-1 for the parts outside the CDR3, the full variable domain is DAMVIQNPRYQVTQFGKPVTLSCSQTLNHNVMYWYQQKSSQAPKLLFHYYDKDFNNEADTPDNFQSRRPNTSFCFLDIRSPGLGDTAMYLCATSTEGNTEAFFGQGTRLTVV.

The chain employs TRBV6-5 and TRBJ2-1; no clear D gene. The V gene lost 2 bases and the J gene lost 8 bases, with 10 bases spanning the gap. The CDR3 runs 13 residues. The germline gives CDR1 MNHEY, CDR2 SVGAGI. The CDR3 DNA sequence: TGTGCCAGCAGTTACAGGAGAAGCGATGAGCAGTTCTTC. The encoded protein is CASSYRRSDEQFF.

The chain employs TRBV13 and TRBJ1-2; D gene unclear. The CDR3 is 13 amino acids. The V gene's germline CDR1 is PRHDT and CDR2 FYEKMQ (reference sequence). Deletions cut 0 bases from V and 7 bases from J, with 9 bases between. This CDR3 is CASSLGRSAGYTF. For the CDR3, the DNA is TGTGCCAGCAGCTTAGGGCGGTCCGCTGGCTACACCTTC.

The V call is TRBV5-6, the J call TRBJ1-2; 7 nucleotides match TRBD1. The trim removed 6 bases at V and 8 bases at J, leaving 10 bases unmatched. CDR1 and CDR2 from the germline V gene are SGHDT and YYEEEE. The CDR3 runs to 13 residues. CDR3 bases: TGTGCCAGCATCGGGACAGAATCTCAAGGCTACACCTTC. Encoded protein: CASIGTESQGYTF.

J is TRBJ2-7 and V is TRBV5-1, with TRBD1 as a possible D gene (5 bases). Germline V CDR1 and CDR2: SGHRS, YFSETQ. This CDR3 is built from 13 residues. V lost 0 bases and J lost 7, with 11 bases in between. CDR3 DNA: TGCGCCAGCAGCTTGGGGGCAGGGAAAGAGCAGTACTTC. Translation gives CASSLGAGKEQYF.

V and J are TRBV9 and TRBJ1-1; a possible D gene is TRBD1 (6 bases). The germline V gene has CDR1 SGDLS and CDR2 YYNGEE. V lost 3 bases and J lost 5, with 20 bases in between. The CDR3 totals 16 residues. The CDR3 DNA sequence: TGTGCCAGCAGCGGGGGGCCCGGGGCATTGGTGACTGAAGCTTTCTTT. Its translation is CASSGGPGALVTEAFF.

J is TRBJ2-7 and V is TRBV7-2, with D maybe TRBD1 (6 bases). Trimming stripped 4 bases from V and 3 bases from J, with 7 bases between. The germline V gene has CDR1 SGHTA and CDR2 FQGNSA. This CDR3 region has 12 residues. DNA for the CDR3: TGTGCCAGCAGCTCGACAGGCTACGAGCAGTACTTC. Translating gives CASSSTGYEQYF. Complete variable domain (other parts from reference TRBV7-2 and TRBJ2-7): GAGVSQSPSNKVTEKGKDVELRCDPISGHTALYWYRQSLGQGLEFLIYFQGNSAPDKSGLPSDRFSAERTGGSVSTLTIQRTQQEDSAVYLCASSSTGYEQYFGPGTRLTVT.

The chain carries TRBV29-1 and TRBJ2-7; TRBD2 aligns across 9 bases. The CDR3 has 15 residues. J was trimmed by 4 bases and V by 2 bases; bases with no gene match: 9. Germline values: CDR1 SQVTM, CDR2 ANQGSEA. CDR3 sequence reads: CSVELTGTSPYEQYF. CDR3 in DNA: TGCAGCGTTGAATTGACAGGGACTAGCCCGTACGAGCAGTACTTC.

This clone was recorded only once. This chain joins TRBV30 and TRBJ2-7; 12 bases map to TRBD2. CDR1 and CDR2 from the germline V gene are GTSNPN and SVGIG (reference sequence). The V segment lost 4 bases and the J segment 5 bases; nucleotides outside the gene matches: 6. CDR3 length: 14 residues. In DNA form, the CDR3 reads TGTGCCTGGAACCAACTAGCGGGGGGCCACGAGCAGTACTTC. Protein: CAWNQLAGGHEQYF.

This rearrangement joins TRBV30 to TRBJ2-1; no definite D call. With 3 bases removed from V and 10 bases from J, the gap between germline ends came to 7 bases. Germline assignment: CDR1 GTSNPN and CDR2 SVGIG (reference sequence). The CDR3 extends over 10 amino acids. Written as DNA, the CDR3 is TGTGCCTGGAGCGTCCTCGAGCAGTTCTTC. It codes for CAWSVLEQFF.

About this clone itself: Sequence at one end of the junction differs from germline and may be a read error. V is TRBV6-5 and J is TRBJ1-2, with 9 bases lining up with TRBD1. In germline, CDR1 is MNHEY, CDR2 SVGAGI. This CDR3 spans 14 amino acids. The CDR3 reads CACSPPGQGYGYTF. The CDR3 DNA follows: TGTGCCTGCAGCCCGCCGGGACAGGGATATGGCTACACCTTC.

V gene TRBV4-2 combines with J gene TRBJ2-3; no firm D call. V was trimmed by 5 bases and J by 5 bases, leaving 8 bases between them. Per the germline V gene, CDR1 is LGHNA and CDR2 is YNFKEQ. This CDR3 comprises 12 residues. CDR3 bases: TGTGCCAGCAGCGAGACTGGAGATACGCAGTATTTT. Translating it yields CASSETGDTQYF.

V is TRBV19 and J is TRBJ2-5; D gene unclear. Per the germline V gene, CDR1 is LNHDA and CDR2 is SQIVND (reference sequence). The V and J ends lost 7 bases and 4 bases respectively, with 19 bases between them. This CDR3 contains 15 residues. The CDR3 DNA reads TGTGCCAGTACCGCTCGGTTCGGATATAGAGAGACCCAGTACTTC. Translating it yields CASTARFGYRETQYF.

V is TRBV7-9 and J is TRBJ2-7, with D hard to call. V was trimmed by 5 bases and J by 5 bases, leaving 4 bases between them. The germline V gene has CDR1 SEHNR and CDR2 FQNEAQ (reference sequence). This CDR3 has 10 residues. This CDR3 is CASSPDEQYF. The CDR3 DNA reads TGTGCCAGCAGCCCGGACGAGCAGTACTTC.

This clone was observed a single time. The gene calls are TRBV29-1 and TRBJ1-2; D ambiguous. The CDR3 is 12 residues long. Deletions cut 4 bases from V and 5 bases from J, with 11 bases between. CDR1 and CDR2 (germline): SQVTM, ANQGSEA. The CDR3 spells CSVVGRRYGYTF. The CDR3 nucleotides are TGCAGCGTTGTCGGGAGAAGGTATGGCTACACCTTC.

This clone has a single count. The rearrangement links TRBV9 to TRBJ2-7; D perhaps matches TRBD1 (6 bases). The CDR3 is 13 amino acids. The ends were cut back, 0 bases at V and 2 bases at J, with 6 bases in the middle. Germline-derived CDR1 and CDR2 are SGDLS and YYNGEE. CDR3 nucleotides: TGTGCCAGCAGCGTAGGGACAGCCTACGAGCAGTACTTC. Translated: CASSVGTAYEQYF.

This chain connects TRBV23-1 to TRBJ2-7; D gene uncertain. TRBV23-1 is treated as an ORF (open reading frame) with a function not yet certain. This CDR3 region has 12 residues. Trimming cost V 4 bases and J 0 bases, with 4 bases left between them. The CDR3 DNA reads TGCGCCAGCAGTCCTAGCTCCTACGAGCAGTACTTC. It yields the protein CASSPSSYEQYF.

The chain employs TRBV5-6 and TRBJ1-6, with D possibly TRBD1 on 5 matching bases. The V gene lost 4 bases and the J gene lost 7 bases, with 18 bases spanning the gap. The CDR3 is 16 residues long. CDR1 and CDR2 (germline): SGHDT, YYEEEE. For the CDR3, the DNA is TGTGCCAGCAGCCCCCTAGAGGGGATTGGGAATTCACCCCTCCACTTT. It specifies CASSPLEGIGNSPLHF.

The chain combines TRBV30 with TRBJ2-7; possible D gene TRBD2, 5 bases. The V and J ends lost 3 bases and 3 bases respectively, with 15 bases between them. This CDR3 spans 14 amino acids. Germline CDR1 and CDR2: GTSNPN and SVGIG (reference sequence). DNA for the CDR3: TGTGCCTGGAGAGAGACGGGGTCCTACTACGAGCAGTACTTC. Its protein product is CAWRETGSYYEQYF.

The rearrangement uses TRBV2 and TRBJ1-5; D might be TRBD1 (6 bases). This CDR3 is 14 amino acids long. Germline V gives CDR1 SNHLY, CDR2 FYNNEI. Trimming pared 3 bases from V and 0 bases from J, leaving 6 bases between. CDR3 DNA: TGTGCCAGCAGTGAGGACAGTAGCAATCAGCCCCAGCATTTT. This sequence encodes CASSEDSSNQPQHF.

A few counts support this clone. The chain couples TRBV27 to TRBJ1-4; D perhaps matches TRBD1 (5 bases). Germline-derived CDR1 and CDR2 are MNHEY and SMNVEV (reference sequence). The length of the CDR3 is 13 residues. V lost 6 bases, J lost 10 bases, and 15 bases lay in between. CDR3 amino acids: CASSPAAGRKLFF. CDR3 nucleotide sequence: TGTGCCAGCAGCCCCGCGGCAGGGAGAAAACTGTTTTTT. The whole variable domain, remainder taken from reference TRBV27 and TRBJ1-4, is EAQVTQNPRYLITVTGKKLTVTCSQNMNHEYMSWYRQDPGLGLRQIYYSMNVEVTDKGDVPEGYKVSRKEKRNFPLILESPSPNQTSLYFCASSPAAGRKLFFGSGTQLSVL.

The chain couples TRBV30 to TRBJ1-2, with unresolved D. The CDR3 has 13 amino acids. The ends were cut back, 4 bases at V and 3 bases at J, with 12 bases in the middle. The germline gives CDR1 GTSNPN, CDR2 SVGIG (reference sequence). CDR3 coding DNA: TGTGCCTGGAACCGGGGTCCCTACTATGGCTACACCTTC. Translation: CAWNRGPYYGYTF.